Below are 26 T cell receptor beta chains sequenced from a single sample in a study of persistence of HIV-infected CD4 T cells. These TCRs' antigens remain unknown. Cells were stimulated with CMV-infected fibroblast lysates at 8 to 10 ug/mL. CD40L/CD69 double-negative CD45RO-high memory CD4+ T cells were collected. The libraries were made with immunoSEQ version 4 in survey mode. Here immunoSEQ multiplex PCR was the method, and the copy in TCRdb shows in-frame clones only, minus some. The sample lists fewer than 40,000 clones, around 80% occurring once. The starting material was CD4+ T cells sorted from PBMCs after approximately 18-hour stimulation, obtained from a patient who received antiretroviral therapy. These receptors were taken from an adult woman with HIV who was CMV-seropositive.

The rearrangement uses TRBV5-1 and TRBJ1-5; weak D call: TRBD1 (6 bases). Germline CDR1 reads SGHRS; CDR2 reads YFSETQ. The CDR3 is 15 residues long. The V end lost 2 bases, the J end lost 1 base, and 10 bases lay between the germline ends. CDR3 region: CASSLGGSSNQPQHF. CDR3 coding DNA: TGCGCCAGCAGCTTAGGGGGAAGCAGCAATCAGCCCCAGCATTTT.

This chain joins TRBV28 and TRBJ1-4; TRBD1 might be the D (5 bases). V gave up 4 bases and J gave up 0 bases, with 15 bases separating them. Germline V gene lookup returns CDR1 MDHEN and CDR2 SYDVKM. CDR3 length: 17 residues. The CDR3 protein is CASSSTGGYSTNEKLFF. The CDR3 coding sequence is TGTGCCAGCAGTTCAACGGGGGGATACTCAACTAATGAAAAACTGTTTTTT.

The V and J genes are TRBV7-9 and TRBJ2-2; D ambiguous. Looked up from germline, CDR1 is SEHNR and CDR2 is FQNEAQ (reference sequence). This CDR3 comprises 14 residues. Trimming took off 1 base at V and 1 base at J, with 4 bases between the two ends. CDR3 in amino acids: CASSLGQNTGELFF. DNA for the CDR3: TGTGCCAGCAGCTTAGGACAGAACACCGGGGAGCTGTTTTTT.

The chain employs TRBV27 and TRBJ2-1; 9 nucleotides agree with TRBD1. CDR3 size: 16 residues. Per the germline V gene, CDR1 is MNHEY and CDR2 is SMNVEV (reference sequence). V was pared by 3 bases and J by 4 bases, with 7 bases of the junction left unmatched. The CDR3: CASSFQAGTGYNEQFF. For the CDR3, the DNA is TGTGCCAGCAGTTTCCAAGCCGGGACAGGGTACAATGAGCAGTTCTTC.

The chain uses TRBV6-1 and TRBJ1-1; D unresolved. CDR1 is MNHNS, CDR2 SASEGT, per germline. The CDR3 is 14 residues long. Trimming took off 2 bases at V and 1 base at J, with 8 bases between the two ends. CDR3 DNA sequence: TGTGCCAGCAGTGAATTGGGCGGGAACACTGAAGCTTTCTTT. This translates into CASSELGGNTEAFF.

DNA for the CDR3: TGCGCCAGCAGTGACGGGGGCCAGACGTCAACTAATGAAAAACTGTTTTTT. Its protein product is CASSDGGQTSTNEKLFF. The chain uses TRBV10-2 and TRBJ1-4; TRBD1 might be the D (6 bases). The V and J ends lost 3 bases and 0 bases respectively, with 14 bases between them. This CDR3 has 17 amino acids. Germline V CDR1 and CDR2: WSHSY, SAAADI.

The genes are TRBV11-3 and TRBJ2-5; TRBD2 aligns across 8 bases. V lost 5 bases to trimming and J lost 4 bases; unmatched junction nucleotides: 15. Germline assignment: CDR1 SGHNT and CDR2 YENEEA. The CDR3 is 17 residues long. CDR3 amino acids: CASSRTGGAGASETQYF. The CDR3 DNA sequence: TGTGCCAGCAGCCGAACCGGGGGAGCGGGGGCCTCAGAGACCCAGTACTTC.

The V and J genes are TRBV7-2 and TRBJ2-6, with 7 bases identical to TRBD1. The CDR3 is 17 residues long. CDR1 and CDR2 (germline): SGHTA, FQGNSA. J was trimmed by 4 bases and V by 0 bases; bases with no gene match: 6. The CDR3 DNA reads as TGTGCCAGCAGCTTAGCCGGCCCGGGACAGGGGGCCAACGTCCTGACTTTC. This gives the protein CASSLAGPGQGANVLTF.

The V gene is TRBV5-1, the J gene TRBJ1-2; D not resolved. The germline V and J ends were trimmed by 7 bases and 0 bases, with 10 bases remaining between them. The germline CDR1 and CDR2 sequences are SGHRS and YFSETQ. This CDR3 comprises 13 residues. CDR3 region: CASHTETNYGYTF. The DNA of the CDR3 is TGCGCCAGCCACACAGAGACTAACTATGGCTACACCTTC.

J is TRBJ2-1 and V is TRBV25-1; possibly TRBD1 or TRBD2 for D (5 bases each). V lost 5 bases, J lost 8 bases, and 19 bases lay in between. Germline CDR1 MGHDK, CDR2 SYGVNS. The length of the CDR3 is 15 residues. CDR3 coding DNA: TGTGCCAGCAGTCGGCCGGGACCGGGCCCGTATGAGCAGTTCTTC. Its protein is CASSRPGPGPYEQFF.

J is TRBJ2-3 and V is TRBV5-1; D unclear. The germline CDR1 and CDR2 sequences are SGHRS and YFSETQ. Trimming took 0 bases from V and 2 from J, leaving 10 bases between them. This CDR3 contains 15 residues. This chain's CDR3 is CASSLGAGTTDTQYF. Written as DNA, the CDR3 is TGCGCCAGCAGCTTGGGGGCAGGAACCACAGATACGCAGTATTTT. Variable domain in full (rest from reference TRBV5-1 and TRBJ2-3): KAGVTQTPRYLIKTRGQQVTLSCSPISGHRSVSWYQQTPGQGLQFLFEYFSETQRNKGNFPGRFSGRQFSNSRSEMNVSTLELGDSALYLCASSLGAGTTDTQYFGPGTRLTVL.

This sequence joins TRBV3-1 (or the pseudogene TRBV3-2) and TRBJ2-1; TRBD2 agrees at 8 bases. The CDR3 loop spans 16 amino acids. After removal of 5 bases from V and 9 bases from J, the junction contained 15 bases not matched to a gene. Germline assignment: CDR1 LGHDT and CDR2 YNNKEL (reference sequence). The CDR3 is CASSAPRGSGMGEQFF. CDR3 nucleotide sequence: TGTGCCAGCAGCGCCCCCCGGGGTAGCGGGATGGGTGAGCAGTTCTTC.

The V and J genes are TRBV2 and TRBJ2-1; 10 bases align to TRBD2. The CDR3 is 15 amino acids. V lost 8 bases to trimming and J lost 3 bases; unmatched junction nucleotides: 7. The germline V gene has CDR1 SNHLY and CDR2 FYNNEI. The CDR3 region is CASQGLAGDYNEQFF. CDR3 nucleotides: TGTGCCAGCCAGGGGCTAGCGGGGGACTACAATGAGCAGTTCTTC. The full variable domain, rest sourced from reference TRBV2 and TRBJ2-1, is EPEVTQTPSHQVTQMGQEVILRCVPISNHLYFYWYRQILGQKVEFLVSFYNNEISEKSEIFDDQFSVERPDGSNFTLKIRSTKLEDSAMYFCASQGLAGDYNEQFFGPGTRLTVL.

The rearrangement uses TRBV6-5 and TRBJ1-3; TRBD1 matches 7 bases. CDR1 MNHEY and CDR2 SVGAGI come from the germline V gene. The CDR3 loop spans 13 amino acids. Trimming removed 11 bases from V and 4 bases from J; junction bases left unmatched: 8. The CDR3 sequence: CAGQTGFGNTIYF. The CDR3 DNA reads TGTGCCGGACAGACAGGGTTCGGAAACACCATATATTTT.

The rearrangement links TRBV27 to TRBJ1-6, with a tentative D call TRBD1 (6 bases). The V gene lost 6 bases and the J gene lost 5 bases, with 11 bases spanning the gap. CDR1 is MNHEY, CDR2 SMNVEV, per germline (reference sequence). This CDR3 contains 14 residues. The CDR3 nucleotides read TGTGCCAGCAGGGAGGACAGAAATAATTCACCCCTCCACTTT. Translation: CASREDRNNSPLHF.

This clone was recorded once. The CDR3 protein is CASSLEQASYEQYF. The CDR3 nucleotides read TGCGCCAGCAGCTTGGAGCAGGCTTCCTACGAGCAGTACTTC. This chain connects TRBV5-1 to TRBJ2-7; D gene ambiguous. The CDR3 covers 14 residues. Germline CDR1 reads SGHRS; CDR2 reads YFSETQ. With 0 bases removed from V and 1 base from J, the gap between germline ends came to 8 bases.

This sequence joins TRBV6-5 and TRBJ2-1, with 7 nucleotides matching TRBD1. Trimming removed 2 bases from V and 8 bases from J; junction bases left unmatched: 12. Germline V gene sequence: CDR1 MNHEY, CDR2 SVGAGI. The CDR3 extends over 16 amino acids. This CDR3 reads CASSYIGGRSAHEQFF. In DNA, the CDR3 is TGTGCCAGCAGTTACATAGGGGGCCGATCCGCCCATGAGCAGTTCTTC.

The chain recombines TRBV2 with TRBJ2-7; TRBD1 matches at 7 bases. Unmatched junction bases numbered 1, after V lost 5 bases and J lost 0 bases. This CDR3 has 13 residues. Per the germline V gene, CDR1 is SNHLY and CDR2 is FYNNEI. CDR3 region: CASSRDSSYEQYF. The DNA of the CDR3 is TGTGCCAGCAGTCGGGACAGCTCCTACGAGCAGTACTTC.

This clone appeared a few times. This CDR3 is CASSSGGTEAFF. The CDR3, as DNA: TGTGCCAGCAGCTCAGGGGGCACTGAAGCTTTCTTT. The chain recombines TRBV7-3 with TRBJ1-1; TRBD1 agrees at 7 bases. The CDR3 loop spans 12 amino acids. In germline, CDR1 is SGHTA, CDR2 FQGTGA. The junction had 0 bases not matched to a gene; V was cut back by 4 bases and J by 4 bases.

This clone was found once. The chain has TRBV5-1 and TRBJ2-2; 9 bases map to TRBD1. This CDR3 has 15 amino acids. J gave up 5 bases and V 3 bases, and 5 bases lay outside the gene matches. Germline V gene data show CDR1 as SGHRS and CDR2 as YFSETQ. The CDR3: CASSWGQGGTGELFF. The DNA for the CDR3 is TGCGCCAGCAGCTGGGGACAGGGCGGGACCGGGGAGCTGTTTTTT.

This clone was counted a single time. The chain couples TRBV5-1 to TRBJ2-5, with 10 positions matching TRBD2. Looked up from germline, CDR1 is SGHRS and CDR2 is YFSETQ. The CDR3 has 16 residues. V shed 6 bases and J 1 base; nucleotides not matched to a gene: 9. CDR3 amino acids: CASKAGTSGTQETQYF. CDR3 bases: TGCGCCAGCAAGGCCGGCACTAGCGGGACCCAAGAGACCCAGTACTTC.

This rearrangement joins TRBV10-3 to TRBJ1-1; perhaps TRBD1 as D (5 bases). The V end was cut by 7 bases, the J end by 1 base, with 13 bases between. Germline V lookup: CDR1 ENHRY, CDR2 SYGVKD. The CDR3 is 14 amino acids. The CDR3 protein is CAITPRGPNTEAFF. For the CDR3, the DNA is TGTGCCATCACCCCGCGGGGACCGAACACTGAAGCTTTCTTT.

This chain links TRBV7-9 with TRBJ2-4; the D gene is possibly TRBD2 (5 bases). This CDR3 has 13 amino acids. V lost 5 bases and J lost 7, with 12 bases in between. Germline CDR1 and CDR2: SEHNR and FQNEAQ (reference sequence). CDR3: CASSGPGSNIQYF. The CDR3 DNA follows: TGTGCCAGCAGCGGCCCGGGATCGAACATTCAGTACTTC.

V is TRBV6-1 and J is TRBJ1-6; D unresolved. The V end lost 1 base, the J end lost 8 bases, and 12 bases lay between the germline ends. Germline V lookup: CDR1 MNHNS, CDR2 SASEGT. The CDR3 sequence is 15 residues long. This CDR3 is CASSEGTSRHSPLHF. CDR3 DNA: TGTGCCAGCAGTGAAGGCACCTCCAGGCATTCACCCCTCCACTTT.

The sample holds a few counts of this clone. DNA for the CDR3: TGTGCCAGCACCCCCAAGGACAGGACCTACAATGAGCAGTTCTTC. Translated: CASTPKDRTYNEQFF. The chain is built from TRBV7-9 and TRBJ2-1, with 7 nucleotides matching TRBD1. The trim removed 7 bases at V and 2 bases at J, leaving 8 bases unmatched. This CDR3 has 15 residues. Germline V lookup: CDR1 SEHNR, CDR2 FQNEAQ (reference sequence).

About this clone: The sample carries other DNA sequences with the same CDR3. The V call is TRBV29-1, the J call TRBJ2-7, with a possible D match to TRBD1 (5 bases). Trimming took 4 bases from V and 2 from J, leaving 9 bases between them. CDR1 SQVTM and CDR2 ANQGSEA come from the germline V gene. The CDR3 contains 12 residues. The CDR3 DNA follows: TGCAGCGTTGGGGCAGGGACCTACGAGCAGTACTTC. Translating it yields CSVGAGTYEQYF.